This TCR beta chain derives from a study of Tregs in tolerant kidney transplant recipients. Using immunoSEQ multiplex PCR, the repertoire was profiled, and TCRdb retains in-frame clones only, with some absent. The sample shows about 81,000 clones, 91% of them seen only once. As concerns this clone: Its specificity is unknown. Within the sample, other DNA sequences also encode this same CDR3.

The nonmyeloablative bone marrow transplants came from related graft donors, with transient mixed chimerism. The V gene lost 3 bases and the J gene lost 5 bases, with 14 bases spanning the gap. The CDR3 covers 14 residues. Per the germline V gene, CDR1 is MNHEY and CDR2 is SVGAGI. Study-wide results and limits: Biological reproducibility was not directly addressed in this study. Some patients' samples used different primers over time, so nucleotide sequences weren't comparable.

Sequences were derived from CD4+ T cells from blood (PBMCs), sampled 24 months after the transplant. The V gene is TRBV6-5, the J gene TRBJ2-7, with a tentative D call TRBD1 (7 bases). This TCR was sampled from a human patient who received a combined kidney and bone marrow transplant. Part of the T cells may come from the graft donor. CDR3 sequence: CASSYRGRGDEQYF. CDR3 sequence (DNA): TGTGCCAGCAGTTATAGGGGGCGCGGGGACGAGCAGTACTTC.